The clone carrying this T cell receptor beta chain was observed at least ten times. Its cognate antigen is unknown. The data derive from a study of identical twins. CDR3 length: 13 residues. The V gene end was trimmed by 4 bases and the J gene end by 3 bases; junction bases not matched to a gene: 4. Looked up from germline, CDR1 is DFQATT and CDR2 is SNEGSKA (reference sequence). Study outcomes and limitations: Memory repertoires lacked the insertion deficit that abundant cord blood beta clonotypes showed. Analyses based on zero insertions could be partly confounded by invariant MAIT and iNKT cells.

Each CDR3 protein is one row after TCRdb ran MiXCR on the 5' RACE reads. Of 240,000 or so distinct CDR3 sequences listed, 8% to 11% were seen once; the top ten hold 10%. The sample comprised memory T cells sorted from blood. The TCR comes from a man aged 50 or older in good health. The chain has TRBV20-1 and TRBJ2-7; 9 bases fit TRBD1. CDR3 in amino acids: CSATGTGNYEQYF. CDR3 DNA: TGCAGTGCTACCGGGACAGGGAACTACGAGCAGTACTTC.